The 30 T cell receptor beta chains presented below share a single source sample, sequenced in a study of T cells in Graves' hyperthyroidism and ophthalmopathy. Researchers amplified the TCR beta CDR3 regions from RNA transcripts. A set of HTBI primers served as the primers for a first-round RT-PCR of the TCR CDR3. TCRdb re-analysed the multiplex PCR reads in MiXCR, keeping a single row per CDR3 protein. The sample contains hundreds of thousands of distinct CDR3 sequences, approximately 17% of which appear only once. The material sequenced was blood. All receptors come from a woman between 18 and 29 years old with Graves' ophthalmopathy.

In this sample, this clonotype turned up many times. CDR3 residues: CSEAGEETQYF. The CDR3 region has the DNA TGCAGTGAAGCGGGGGAAGAGACCCAGTACTTC. The chain recombines TRBV20-1 with TRBJ2-5; 8 bases align to TRBD2. The CDR3 is made up of 11 amino acids. The germline CDR1 and CDR2 sequences are DFQATT and SNEGSKA (reference sequence). J gave up 3 bases and V 7 bases, and 1 base lay outside the gene matches.

A note on this clonotype: Being one base from a much bigger clone, this may be a read error. The chain is built from TRBV6-1 and TRBJ1-5, with no clear D. Germline CDR1 reads MNHNS; CDR2 reads SASEGT. This CDR3 contains 13 residues. CDR3 protein: CVSSSPSHQPQHF. CDR3 nucleotides: TGTGTCAGCTCGTCTCCGTCACATCAGCCCCAGCATTTT.

Ten or more counts support this clonotype. The chain recombines TRBV7-2 with TRBJ2-3; D is undetermined. The V gene lost 1 base and the J gene lost 4 bases, with 9 bases spanning the gap. This CDR3 is 14 amino acids long. Germline V gives CDR1 SGHTA, CDR2 FQGNSA. For the CDR3, the DNA is TGTGCCAGCAGCTTAGTGGGCAGAGCAGATACGCAGTATTTT. It codes for CASSLVGRADTQYF.

V usage is TRBV18 and J usage is TRBJ2-4, with D perhaps matching TRBD2 (5 bases). Germline V CDR1 and CDR2: KGHSH, LQKENI. Trimming took off 5 bases at V and 0 bases at J, with 17 bases between the two ends. The CDR3 consists of 17 residues. The CDR3 region has the DNA TGTGCCAGCTCAGGGCCGACACAGCGGATAGCCAAAAACATTCAGTACTTC. Translated: CASSGPTQRIAKNIQYF.

This clonotype was recorded many times. The V and J genes are TRBV20-1 and TRBJ2-3; 10 bases are a match to TRBD2. This CDR3 is 14 amino acids long. V gave up 5 bases and J gave up 1 base; unmatched junction bases: 3. Germline CDR1 reads DFQATT; CDR2 reads SNEGSKA (reference sequence). The CDR3 spells CSARLAGGTDTQYF. The DNA for the CDR3 is TGCAGTGCTCGCCTAGCGGGGGGCACAGATACGCAGTATTTT.

This clonotype was found a few times. A much more abundant neighbour one base away suggests this may be a read error. The chain employs TRBV30 and TRBJ1-5; weak D call: TRBD1 (5 bases). CDR1 is GTSNPN and CDR2 is SVGIG in the germline V gene (reference sequence). The CDR3 has 14 amino acids. In DNA form, the CDR3 reads TGTGCCCGGAGAGGTCCGGGGGAGGCTCAGCCCCAGCATTTT. Its translation: CARRGPGEAQPQHF.

This clonotype was counted many times. For the CDR3, the DNA is TGTGCCAGCAGCCCATTCTGGCTAGCGGAGAACCCCTCCTCAGATACGCAGTATTTT. Translated, it gives CASSPFWLAENPSSDTQYF. The J gene is TRBJ2-3, the V gene TRBV7-2; the match to TRBD2 covers 7 bases. Germline V gene data show CDR1 as SGHTA and CDR2 as FQGNSA. This CDR3 is built from 19 residues. The J segment lost 4 bases and the V segment lost 5 bases, leaving 21 bases of the junction unmatched.

This clonotype was counted ten times or more. V gene TRBV28 combines with J gene TRBJ2-3, with 12 nucleotides matching TRBD1. The V gene end was trimmed by 5 bases and the J gene end by 6 bases; junction bases not matched to a gene: 6. Germline CDR1 and CDR2: MDHEN and SYDVKM. CDR3 size: 15 residues. The DNA for the CDR3 is TGTGCCAGCAGTGCCGGGACAGGGGGCGGCGATACGCAGTATTTT. Residues: CASSAGTGGGDTQYF.

Written as DNA, the CDR3 is TGTGCCAGCAGCAAACACCGGCGGGAGGTGTCCGATGGCTACACCTTC. Protein: CASSKHRREVSDGYTF. This rearrangement joins TRBV9 to TRBJ1-2; D remains unclear. Germline CDR1 reads SGDLS; CDR2 reads YYNGEE. V was shortened by 4 bases and J by 6 bases, with 22 bases between the two germline ends. The CDR3 runs to 16 residues.

This clonotype was counted a few times. The chain couples TRBV5-1 to TRBJ2-1, with unresolved D. The CDR3 totals 17 residues. Trimming pared 2 bases from V and 8 bases from J, leaving 23 bases between. CDR1 SGHRS and CDR2 YFSETQ come from the germline V gene. The CDR3 region is CASSFLPPPAKGDEQFF. The CDR3 DNA sequence: TGCGCCAGCAGCTTCCTCCCTCCCCCCGCCAAAGGCGATGAGCAGTTCTTC. The variable domain in full, with the rest retrieved from reference TRBV5-1 and TRBJ2-1, is KAGVTQTPRYLIKTRGQQVTLSCSPISGHRSVSWYQQTPGQGLQFLFEYFSETQRNKGNFPGRFSGRQFSNSRSEMNVSTLELGDSALYLCASSFLPPPAKGDEQFFGPGTRLTVL.

The chain joins TRBV29-1 to TRBJ1-1; D ambiguous. CDR3 length: 12 residues. V lost 1 base, J lost 6 bases, and 9 bases lay in between. CDR1 SQVTM and CDR2 ANQGSEA come from the germline V gene. CDR3 DNA: TGCAGCGTTGAAGGGGTGGCGGCTGAAGCTTTCTTT. This translates into CSVEGVAAEAFF.

The table lists this clonotype with many counts. The chain has TRBV6-2 or TRBV6-3 and TRBJ2-7; D unclear. The CDR3 totals 13 residues. Per germline, CDR1 MNHEY and CDR2 SVGEGT. Deletions cut 2 bases from V and 3 bases from J, with 8 bases between. In DNA form, the CDR3 reads TGTGCCAGCAGTTACGAGTTCTACTACGAGCAGTACTTC. This codes for CASSYEFYYEQYF.

With respect to this clonotype: Germline and junction disagree at one end, which may indicate a read error. The rearrangement uses TRBV30 and TRBJ2-1, with 8 bases that match TRBD1. The CDR3 consists of 13 residues. Per the germline V gene, CDR1 is GTSNPN and CDR2 is SVGIG (reference sequence). DNA of the CDR3: TGTGCCGGGAGGACAGGGCACTACAATGAGCAGTTCTTC. Encoded protein: CAGRTGHYNEQFF.

The chain uses TRBV2 and TRBJ2-1; 11 positions match TRBD1. J was trimmed by 7 bases and V by 7 bases; bases with no gene match: 12. This CDR3 contains 16 residues. The V gene's germline CDR1 is SNHLY and CDR2 FYNNEI. CDR3 DNA sequence: TGTGCCAGCATTGGGACAGGGGGAGGGCCTAGGAATGAGCAGTTCTTC. This codes for CASIGTGGGPRNEQFF.

At least ten counts were recorded for this clonotype. This chain uses TRBV6-5 with TRBJ1-1; D is uncertain. The CDR3 has 14 amino acids. V lost 2 bases, J lost 2 bases, and 9 bases lay in between. Germline-derived CDR1 and CDR2 are MNHEY and SVGAGI. The CDR3 DNA reads TGTGCCAGCAGTTACGATCCAGGTAACACTGAAGCTTTCTTT. This sequence encodes CASSYDPGNTEAFF.

The table lists this clonotype with many counts. The chain carries TRBV5-1 and TRBJ1-1; D possibly corresponds to TRBD1 (6 bases). The V gene lost 3 bases and the J gene lost 1 base, with 10 bases spanning the gap. The germline V gene has CDR1 SGHRS and CDR2 YFSETQ. The CDR3 runs to 14 residues. CDR3 sequence reads: CASSSLDRNTEAFF. The CDR3 DNA sequence: TGCGCCAGCAGCTCCCTGGACAGGAACACTGAAGCTTTCTTT.

The chain couples TRBV9 to TRBJ2-5; the D gene is possibly TRBD2 (5 bases). Deletions cut 0 bases from V and 1 base from J, with 19 bases between. This CDR3 contains 18 residues. CDR1 is SGDLS and CDR2 is YYNGEE in the germline V gene. CDR3 loop: CASSVGVGAEMSQETQYF. In DNA form, the CDR3 reads TGTGCCAGCAGCGTAGGAGTAGGAGCGGAGATGAGCCAAGAGACCCAGTACTTC. The full variable domain, its missing parts supplied by reference TRBV9 and TRBJ2-5, is DSGVTQTPKHLITATGQRVTLRCSPRSGDLSVYWYQQSLDQGLQFLIQYYNGEERAKGNILERFSAQQFPDLHSELNLSSLELGDSALYFCASSVGVGAEMSQETQYFGPGTRLLVL.

This clonotype was detected ten times or more. The rearrangement uses TRBV2 and TRBJ2-2, with unresolved D. Trimming removed 8 bases from V and 0 bases from J, with 10 bases in between. Germline CDR1 SNHLY, CDR2 FYNNEI. This CDR3 has 14 amino acids. CDR3 DNA sequence: TGTGCCAGCCATGAAGAGTCGAACACCGGGGAGCTGTTTTTT. This encodes CASHEESNTGELFF.

The CDR3 DNA reads TGCAGCGTTGCCGGGGCGGCGGGACACTTCTCGAATGAGCAGTTCTTC. It codes for CSVAGAAGHFSNEQFF. The V call is TRBV29-1, the J call TRBJ2-1; tentatively, D is TRBD1 or TRBD2 (6 bases each). Trimming shortened V by 4 bases and J by 7 bases, and 23 bases separated the two germline ends. The germline CDR1 and CDR2 sequences are SQVTM and ANQGSEA. The CDR3 spans 16 residues.

This clonotype showed up many times. This chain uses TRBV27 with TRBJ1-1; D uncertain. The CDR3 loop spans 14 amino acids. Trimming stripped 5 bases from V and 3 bases from J, with 13 bases between. The V gene's germline CDR1 is MNHEY and CDR2 SMNVEV (reference sequence). The CDR3 protein is CASSPLRAHTEAFF. DNA of the CDR3: TGTGCCAGCAGTCCCTTACGGGCGCACACTGAAGCTTTCTTT.

This clonotype was seen ten or more times. This chain joins TRBV28 and TRBJ2-1; TRBD2 agrees at 10 bases. The V gene end was trimmed by 6 bases and the J gene end by 0 bases; junction bases not matched to a gene: 5. CDR1 MDHEN and CDR2 SYDVKM come from the germline V gene. This CDR3 comprises 16 residues. CDR3 nucleotides: TGTGCCAGCAGGCAGCGGGAGGGGCTCTCCTACAATGAGCAGTTCTTC. This encodes CASRQREGLSYNEQFF. The complete variable domain, with remaining parts taken from reference TRBV28 and TRBJ2-1, reads DVKVTQSSRYLVKRTGEKVFLECVQDMDHENMFWYRQDPGLGLRLIYFSYDVKMKEKGDIPEGYSVSREKKERFSLILESASTNQTSMYLCASRQREGLSYNEQFFGPGTRLTVL.

The genes are TRBV27 and TRBJ2-1; TRBD2 is a possible D gene (5 bases). Per the germline V gene, CDR1 is MNHEY and CDR2 is SMNVEV (reference sequence). The CDR3 length is 18 residues. V gave up 3 bases and J gave up 2 bases, with 20 bases separating them. CDR3 nucleotides: TGTGCCAGCAGTTTGAGTAGCGATCTTTCGGCCCCCTACAATGAGCAGTTCTTC. It codes for CASSLSSDLSAPYNEQFF.

The genes are TRBV5-8 and TRBJ1-2; TRBD1 matches 11 bases. This CDR3 comprises 16 residues. V trimming: 5 bases; J trimming: 4 bases; junction bases outside the gene matches: 10. Germline CDR1 reads SGHTS; CDR2 reads YDEGEE. CDR3 protein: CASSTSGTGGIYGYTF. CDR3 nucleotide sequence: TGTGCCAGCAGTACCTCCGGGACAGGGGGAATCTATGGCTACACCTTC.

This clonotype was seen at least ten times. This chain uses TRBV20-1 with TRBJ1-4, with a tentative D call TRBD1 (5 bases). This CDR3 spans 15 amino acids. Deletions cut 0 bases from V and 4 bases from J, with 12 bases between. In germline, CDR1 is DFQATT, CDR2 SNEGSKA (reference sequence). CDR3 DNA sequence: TGCAGTGCTAGAGATTTCGGGGCATATAATGAAAAACTGTTTTTT. Its translation is CSARDFGAYNEKLFF.

This clonotype was seen repeatedly, ten times or more. V gene TRBV12-3 or TRBV12-4 combines with J gene TRBJ1-1; D is undetermined. This CDR3 has 11 amino acids. Trimming shortened V by 5 bases and J by 5 bases, and 6 bases separated the two germline ends. Written as DNA, the CDR3 is TGTGCCAGCAGTGTCGGGACTGAAGCTTTCTTT. Translating gives CASSVGTEAFF.

This clonotype was seen many times. The chain carries TRBV7-9 and TRBJ1-2; a possible D gene is TRBD1 (5 bases). Trimming pared 5 bases from V and 0 bases from J, leaving 7 bases between. Germline V lookup: CDR1 SEHNR, CDR2 FQNEAQ (reference sequence). The CDR3 totals 13 residues. DNA for the CDR3: TGTGCCAGCAGCCAGGACACTAACTATGGCTACACCTTC. It translates to CASSQDTNYGYTF.

J is TRBJ1-2 and V is TRBV7-9; D gene unclear. V lost 5 bases, J lost 8 bases, and 15 bases lay in between. The CDR3 consists of 13 residues. Germline V gives CDR1 SEHNR, CDR2 FQNEAQ (reference sequence). The CDR3 spells CASSPDGLLGYTF. The CDR3 DNA sequence: TGTGCCAGCAGCCCGGACGGACTTTTGGGCTACACCTTC.

This clonotype came up many times. This chain joins TRBV3-1 and TRBJ2-3, with 12 bases identical to TRBD2. CDR1 and CDR2 (germline): LGHDT, YNNKEL (reference sequence). The CDR3 has 20 amino acids. V lost 5 bases and J lost 5; bases outside the gene matches: 20. The chain's CDR3 is CASSFGLAGPGVNQEDTQYF. The CDR3 nucleotides read TGTGCCAGCAGCTTCGGACTAGCGGGGCCGGGGGTAAACCAGGAAGATACGCAGTATTTT.

This clonotype was seen a handful of times. V and J are TRBV15 and TRBJ1-2; possibly TRBD1 for D (6 bases). CDR1 and CDR2 (germline): LNHNV, YYDKDF (reference sequence). Between the trimmed V and J ends, which lost 6 bases and 4 bases, there was a span of 15 bases. This CDR3 region has 14 residues. CDR3 loop: CATRDNRAGYGYTF. The CDR3 bases are TGTGCCACCAGGGATAACAGGGCTGGCTATGGCTACACCTTC.

This clonotype was counted between two and nine times. The V and J genes are TRBV30 and TRBJ2-2, with D possibly being TRBD1 (6 bases). The CDR3 extends over 15 amino acids. Germline V gene sequence: CDR1 GTSNPN, CDR2 SVGIG (reference sequence). The V and J ends lost 3 bases and 0 bases respectively, with 11 bases between them. CDR3 DNA: TGTGCCTGGAGAAAGGGACACTCGAACACCGGGGAGCTGTTTTTT. Protein: CAWRKGHSNTGELFF.